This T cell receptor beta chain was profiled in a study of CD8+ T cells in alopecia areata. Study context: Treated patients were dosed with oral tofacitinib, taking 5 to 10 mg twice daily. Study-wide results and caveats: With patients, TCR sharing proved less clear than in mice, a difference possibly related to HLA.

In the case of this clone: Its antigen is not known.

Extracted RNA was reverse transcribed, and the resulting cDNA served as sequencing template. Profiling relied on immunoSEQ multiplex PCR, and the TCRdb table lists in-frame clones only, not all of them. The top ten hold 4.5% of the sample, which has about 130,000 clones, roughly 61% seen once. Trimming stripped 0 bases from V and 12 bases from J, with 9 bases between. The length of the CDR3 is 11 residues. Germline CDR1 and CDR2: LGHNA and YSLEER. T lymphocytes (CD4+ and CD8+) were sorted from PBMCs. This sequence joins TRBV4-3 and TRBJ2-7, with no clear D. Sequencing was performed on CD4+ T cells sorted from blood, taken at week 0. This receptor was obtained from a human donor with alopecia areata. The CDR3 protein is CASSQDCKGYF. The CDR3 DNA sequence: TGCGCCAGCAGCCAAGATTGCAAAGGGTACTTC.